This T cell receptor (beta chain) was retrieved from a study of cytomegalovirus exposure and HLA in healthy donors. Notes on the study in general: A later analysis reportedly found that, within productive TCRs, an Asian-associated ancestry cluster had fewer N-insertions than the mean observed across the roughly 610 donors. Under in vitro conditions, a few CMV-associated chains were confirmed as specific for CMV antigens. An analysis that came later showed most CMV-associated TCR beta chains appearing HLA-restricted.

Regarding this clone: The antigen is not known.

The germline V gene encodes CDR1 PRHDT and CDR2 FYEKMQ (reference sequence). This CDR3 has 13 residues. Losses at the gene ends were 2 bases for V and 11 bases for J; bases not matched to a gene: 5. The PCR had 60 Vbeta and 13 Jbeta primers. Methods used by the authors: There were tens of millions of unique TCR beta chains by a later count, and some 11 million of them were shared. Using immunoSEQ multiplex PCR, the repertoire was profiled, and TCRdb retains in-frame clones only, with some absent. D and trimming were read from the DNA, whereas the V and J calls and clone size are those reported in that table. The sample lists under 200,000 clones, 82% occurring once.

This chain joins TRBV13 and TRBJ2-1; 8 nucleotides agree with TRBD1. The specimen was PBMCs. This receptor was identified in a woman aged 18-35 years in good health and CMV-seronegative. The CDR3 DNA reads TGTGCCAGCAGCTTACTGCAGGGGGCAAAGCAGTTCTTC. It specifies CASSLLQGAKQFF. Together with reference TRBV13 and TRBJ2-1, the CDR3 gives the full variable domain: AAGVIQSPRHLIKEKRETATLKCYPIPRHDTVYWYQQGPGQDPQFLISFYEKMQSDKGSIPDRFSAQQFSDYHSELNMSSLELGDSALYFCASSLLQGAKQFFGPGTRLTVL.